Each of the 22 T cell receptor beta chains below was sequenced from the same sample in a study of CD8 T cells in ankylosing spondylitis. Each CDR3 protein is one row after TCRdb ran MiXCR on the 5' RACE reads. The repertoire includes more than 150,000 distinct CDR3 sequences, roughly 20% of them detected once, and around 4.5% sits in the top ten. Sequencing used blood, either unsorted or a sorted T cell fraction (not recorded which). The receptors derive from a male donor between 5 and 29 years old with ankylosing spondylitis or in good health (not recorded which).

This clonotype showed up just a few times. The chain links TRBV12-3 or TRBV12-4 to TRBJ2-5; 7 nucleotides match TRBD1. V shed 1 base and J 0 bases; nucleotides not matched to a gene: 2. The CDR3 loop spans 15 amino acids. This chain's CDR3 is CASSLGRGYQETQYF. CDR3 coding DNA: TGTGCCAGCAGTTTAGGCAGGGGGTACCAAGAGACCCAGTACTTC.

This clonotype occurred many times. This chain connects TRBV7-2 to TRBJ2-7; D perhaps matches TRBD1 (6 bases). The CDR3 spans 15 residues. CDR1 and CDR2 from the germline V gene are SGHTA and FQGNSA. The V gene lost 0 bases and the J gene lost 2 bases, with 11 bases spanning the gap. This CDR3 is CASSLARGRAYEQYV. The CDR3 coding sequence is TGTGCCAGCAGCTTAGCGAGGGGGAGAGCCTACGAGCAGTACGTC.

This clonotype was recorded at least ten times. The rearrangement joins TRBV28 to TRBJ2-3; D may be TRBD1 or TRBD2 (5 bases each). V was cut by 2 bases and J by 1 base, with 13 bases left in between. This CDR3 is 16 amino acids long. Per the germline V gene, CDR1 is MDHEN and CDR2 is SYDVKM. CDR3 nucleotides: TGTGCCAGCAGTTTAAGTAGGGGAGTTGGCACAGATACGCAGTATTTT. Protein sequence: CASSLSRGVGTDTQYF.

The rearrangement joins TRBV20-1 to TRBJ1-2, with D hard to call. CDR3 length equals 8 residues. The germline CDR1 and CDR2 sequences are DFQATT and SNEGSKA (reference sequence). For the CDR3, the DNA is TGCAGAGCGGATGGCTACACCTTC. As protein: CRADGYTF.

This chain's CDR3 is CASSPGFGELFF. DNA for the CDR3: TGTGCCAGCAGCCCGGGATTCGGGGAGCTGTTTTTT. This chain connects TRBV7-2 to TRBJ2-2, with D possibly TRBD2 on 5 matching bases. V was cut by 5 bases and J by 7 bases, with 8 bases left in between. The germline CDR1 and CDR2 sequences are SGHTA and FQGNSA. The CDR3 consists of 12 residues.

This clonotype appeared many times. The rearrangement joins TRBV4-1 to TRBJ1-1, with D possibly being TRBD1 (6 bases). V lost 6 bases, J lost 6 bases, and 8 bases lay in between. The length of the CDR3 is 11 residues. In germline, CDR1 is MGHRA, CDR2 YSYEKL. The CDR3 bases are TGCGCCAGCAGAGGGGGGGCTGAAGCTTTCTTT. Its protein product is CASRGGAEAFF.

This rearrangement joins TRBV29-1 to TRBJ2-5; TRBD1 or TRBD2 may be the D gene (6 bases each). V lost 7 bases and J 3 bases, leaving 15 bases between the germline ends. The CDR3 extends over 13 amino acids. Germline values: CDR1 SQVTM, CDR2 ANQGSEA. The CDR3 spells CSAEGGSEETQYF. In DNA, the CDR3 is TGCAGCGCCGAGGGGGGAAGCGAAGAGACCCAGTACTTC.

This clonotype has a count of ten or more. The V and J genes are TRBV5-1 and TRBJ1-2, with 7 bases matching TRBD1. J was trimmed by 2 bases and V by 4 bases; bases with no gene match: 11. The CDR3 loop spans 16 amino acids. Per the germline V gene, CDR1 is SGHRS and CDR2 is YFSETQ. The CDR3 loop is CASSLGLGQQNYGYTF. Here the CDR3 DNA reads TGCGCCAGCAGCCTTGGCCTGGGACAGCAAAACTATGGCTACACCTTC.

This clonotype was recorded many times. The rearrangement links TRBV6-2 or TRBV6-3 to TRBJ2-6; D not certain. The CDR3 covers 14 residues. V gave up 5 bases and J gave up 0 bases, with 5 bases separating them. The germline gives CDR1 MNHEY, CDR2 SVGEGT. The CDR3 DNA reads TGTGCCAGCAGTACAGACTCTGGGGCCAACGTCCTGACTTTC. Protein sequence: CASSTDSGANVLTF.

This clonotype was seen many times. CDR3 protein: CASSPGQDNSPLHF. For the CDR3, the DNA is TGTGCCAGCAGCCCAGGACAAGATAATTCACCCCTCCACTTT. The rearrangement links TRBV12-3 or TRBV12-4 to TRBJ1-6; TRBD1 might be the D (5 bases). The V end lost 6 bases, the J end lost 5 bases, and 11 bases lay between the germline ends. This CDR3 region has 14 residues.

The J gene is TRBJ1-2, the V gene TRBV29-1; D gene uncertain. V lost 1 base to trimming and J lost 3 bases, with 6 bases between them. This CDR3 has 12 amino acids. Germline CDR1 and CDR2: SQVTM and ANQGSEA. DNA of the CDR3: TGCAGCGTTGAAGGCCCCGACTATGGCTACACCTTC. This translates into CSVEGPDYGYTF.

V usage is TRBV5-5 and J usage is TRBJ1-2; no definite D call. The CDR3 contains 15 residues. In germline, CDR1 is SGHKS, CDR2 YYEKEE (reference sequence). V was pared by 0 bases and J by 1 base, with 10 bases between. CDR3 residues: CASSLEVSVNYGYTF. CDR3 in DNA: TGTGCCAGCAGCTTGGAGGTTTCGGTTAACTATGGCTACACCTTC.

This clonotype has a single count. The chain uses TRBV20-1 and TRBJ2-1; D is perhaps TRBD1 (6 bases). CDR1 and CDR2 from the germline V gene are DFQATT and SNEGSKA (reference sequence). The CDR3 extends over 16 amino acids. V lost 3 bases and J 3 bases, leaving 18 bases between the germline ends. CDR3 bases: TGCAGTGCTAGCCCGGACAGCTTTCTTCACTACAATGAGCAGTTCTTC. It codes for CSASPDSFLHYNEQFF.

This clonotype was recorded many times. The rearrangement joins TRBV5-1 to TRBJ2-2; 10 nucleotides align to TRBD2. From germline, CDR1 is SGHRS and CDR2 YFSETQ. CDR3 size: 16 residues. The V segment lost 2 bases and the J segment 3 bases; nucleotides outside the gene matches: 4. CDR3 DNA sequence: TGCGCCAGCAGCTTAACTAGCGGGGCATACACCGGGGAGCTGTTTTTT. This sequence encodes CASSLTSGAYTGELFF. Full variable domain (outside the CDR3, taken from reference TRBV5-1 and TRBJ2-2): KAGVTQTPRYLIKTRGQQVTLSCSPISGHRSVSWYQQTPGQGLQFLFEYFSETQRNKGNFPGRFSGRQFSNSRSEMNVSTLELGDSALYLCASSLTSGAYTGELFFGEGSRLTVL.

In this sample, this clonotype turned up many times. The chain combines TRBV5-1 with TRBJ2-3; no clear D. Trimming cost V 0 bases and J 2 bases, with 7 bases left between them. CDR3 length: 14 amino acids. CDR1 and CDR2 from the germline V gene are SGHRS and YFSETQ. CDR3 sequence (DNA): TGCGCCAGCAGCTTGGCCAGTGACACAGATACGCAGTATTTT. It is translated as CASSLASDTDTQYF.

The V call is TRBV11-3, the J call TRBJ2-7; tentatively, D is TRBD1 or TRBD2 (5 bases each). Deletions cut 1 base from V and 4 bases from J, with 8 bases between. CDR3 length equals 13 residues. Germline V gene lookup returns CDR1 SGHNT and CDR2 YENEEA. Here the CDR3 reads CASSLGGPYEQYV. CDR3 coding DNA: TGTGCCAGCAGCTTAGGGGGACCGTACGAGCAGTACGTC.

This clonotype was detected ten times or more. The rearrangement joins TRBV24-1 to TRBJ2-1; D is undetermined. The CDR3 covers 13 residues. Germline V gene lookup returns CDR1 KGHDR and CDR2 SFDVKD. The V gene lost 2 bases and the J gene lost 8 bases, with 9 bases spanning the gap. CDR3 coding DNA: TGTGCCACCAGTGATTCGGCGTCTCATGAGCAGTTCTTC. Protein: CATSDSASHEQFF.

This clonotype showed up many times. V usage is TRBV28 and J usage is TRBJ1-5; possibly TRBD1 for D (6 bases). Trimming cost V 5 bases and J 0 bases, with 11 bases left between them. The CDR3 is 15 residues long. Germline V gene data show CDR1 as MDHEN and CDR2 as SYDVKM. Written as DNA, the CDR3 is TGTGCCAGCAGTCTGGAGGGGGGTAGCAATCAGCCCCAGCATTTT. It encodes CASSLEGGSNQPQHF.

This clonotype was counted at least ten times. V and J are TRBV25-1 and TRBJ1-1; no clear D. The germline V gene has CDR1 MGHDK and CDR2 SYGVNS. The CDR3 spans 13 residues. The germline V and J ends were trimmed by 5 bases and 1 base, with 8 bases remaining between them. CDR3 sequence: CASSTKGNTEAFF. The CDR3 region has the DNA TGTGCCAGCAGTACCAAGGGGAACACTGAAGCTTTCTTT.

This chain links TRBV4-2 with TRBJ2-1, with 8 bases fitting TRBD1. J gave up 1 base and V 4 bases, and 3 bases lay outside the gene matches. Germline CDR1 is LGHNA and CDR2 is YNFKEQ. CDR3 length: 15 amino acids. The DNA of the CDR3 is TGTGCCAGCAGCCTCTGGACAGGGTCCTACAATGAGCAGTTCTTC. Protein: CASSLWTGSYNEQFF.

J is TRBJ2-7 and V is TRBV29-1; possible D gene TRBD1, 6 bases. The germline V gene has CDR1 SQVTM and CDR2 ANQGSEA. This CDR3 contains 13 residues. The V and J ends lost 5 bases and 3 bases respectively, with 14 bases between them. The CDR3 region has the DNA TGCAGCGTTCAAAGGGGACAAAACTACGAGCAGTACTTC. Residues: CSVQRGQNYEQYF.

The CDR3 is CASSLVATGQSTGELFF. In DNA, the CDR3 is TGTGCCAGCAGCTTAGTAGCGACAGGGCAGTCCACCGGGGAGCTGTTTTTT. The chain couples TRBV7-6 to TRBJ2-2; 7 bases agree with TRBD1. The CDR3 is 17 residues long. J was trimmed by 4 bases and V by 1 base; bases with no gene match: 9. CDR1 is SGHVS, CDR2 FNYEAQ, per germline. Looking up the rest from reference TRBV7-6 and TRBJ2-2 gives the full variable domain: GAGVSQSPRYKVTKRGQDVALRCDPISGHVSLYWYRQALGQGPEFLTYFNYEAQQDKSGLPNDRFSAERPEGSISTLTIQRTEQRDSAMYRCASSLVATGQSTGELFFGEGSRLTVL.